The rows below give T cell receptor beta chains drawn from one sample of a study of long-term antiretroviral therapy in people with HIV. Data came from immunoSEQ multiplex PCR; TCRdb stores just in-frame clones and leaves some out. The sample yields 36,000 or so clones, roughly 87% seen once. The material sequenced was unsorted PBMCs, taken 0.6 years after starting antiretroviral therapy. These receptor sequences come from a man between 18 and 29 years old with HIV. CDR3s include the opening cysteine and the closing phenylalanine or tryptophan. D genes are given only for firm matches. Size tells how often a clone was seen (once, few, many) or the class of an expanded clone, and some rows leave it out.

>-|-|TRBJ1-3|TRBV5-1
CASSPWGGNTIYF
TGCGCCAGCAGCCCCTGGGGGGGGAACACCATATATTTT
>-|-|TRBJ1-5|TRBV19
CASSPWNQPQHF
TGTGCCAGTAGTCCTTGGAATCAGCCCCAGCATTTT
>-|-|TRBJ2-7|TRBV6-1
CASSSPERSYEQYF
TGTGCCAGCAGTTCTCCGGAAAGGTCCTACGAGCAGTACTTC
>TRBD2|once|TRBJ2-2|TRBV5-4
CASSLEGPGRGGELFF
TGTGCCAGCAGCTTGGAGGGGCCAGGGAGGGGCGGGGAGCTGTTTTTT
>-|few|TRBJ2-1|TRBV19
CANSRGNEQFF
TGTGCCAATAGCCGCGGCAATGAGCAGTTCTTC
>-|-|TRBJ2-1|TRBV11-2
CASTLLGRVRYGEAEQFF
TGTGCCAGCACCTTACTTGGGAGAGTTAGATATGGAGAGGCAGAGCAGTTCTTC
>-|few|TRBJ1-2|TRBV5-1
CASSLGSRAGDGYTF
TGCGCCAGCAGCTTGGGATCCAGGGCAGGGGATGGCTACACCTTC
>-|once|TRBJ2-6|TRBV11-2
CASSLDGWGANVLTF
TGTGCCAGCAGCTTAGACGGGTGGGGGGCCAACGTCCTGACTTTC
>-|once|TRBJ1-5|TRBV30
CAWRGGDNQPQHF
TGTGCCTGGAGGGGCGGAGACAATCAGCCCCAGCATTTT
>-|-|TRBJ2-6|TRBV11-2
CASSLGGLGSGANVLTF
TGTGCCAGCAGCTTGGGGGGTTTAGGATCTGGGGCCAACGTCCTGACTTTC
>-|-|TRBJ2-7|TRBV7-2
CASKSVGMEQYF
TGTGCCAGCAAATCAGTTGGTATGGAGCAGTACTTC
>-|-|TRBJ1-1|TRBV5-1
CASRRRRDGTEAFF
TGCGCCAGCAGGAGAAGACGGGACGGGACTGAAGCTTTCTTT
>-|-|TRBJ2-7|TRBV7-9
CASTRADEQYF
TGTGCCAGCACCAGGGCCGACGAGCAGTACTTC
>TRBD1|-|TRBJ2-7|TRBV15
CATSREDRGPYEQYF
TGTGCCACCAGCAGAGAGGACAGGGGGCCCTACGAGCAGTACTTC
>-|-|TRBJ1-3|TRBV9
CASSPSSGNTIYF
TGTGCCAGCAGCCCTAGCTCTGGAAACACCATATATTTT
>TRBD1|-|TRBJ1-3|TRBV6-5
CASRRQGGNTIYF
TGTGCCAGCAGACGACAGGGTGGAAACACCATATATTTT
>TRBD2|-|TRBJ2-5|TRBV29-1
CSAAGGRGKETQYF
TGCAGCGCCGCGGGAGGGAGAGGGAAAGAGACCCAGTACTTC
>-|-|TRBJ2-7|TRBV28
CASSLRGASLEQYF
TGTGCCAGCAGTTTACGTGGGGCCTCCCTCGAGCAGTACTTC
>-|large|TRBJ2-1|TRBV6-5
CASSYHPSSNNEQFF
TGTGCCAGCAGTTACCACCCTAGCAGCAACAATGAGCAGTTCTTC
>TRBD1|-|TRBJ1-3|TRBV5-4
CASRNGGQGRDTIYF
TGTGCCAGCAGAAACGGAGGACAGGGGAGGGACACCATATATTTT
>-|-|TRBJ2-2|TRBV7-2
CASSSRTPWELFF
TGTGCCAGCAGCTCGAGGACTCCCTGGGAGCTGTTTTTT
>-|-|TRBJ2-3|TRBV5-6
CASSLSPRAGSTDTQYF
TGTGCCAGCAGCTTGAGTCCCCGGGCCGGTAGCACAGATACGCAGTATTTT
>TRBD2|-|TRBJ2-3|TRBV15
CATSRDLSLAGGSDTQYF
TGTGCCACCAGCAGAGACCTATCCTTAGCGGGAGGGTCAGATACGCAGTATTTT
>-|-|TRBJ2-2|TRBV5-1
CASSLRQRLDTGELFF
TGCGCCAGCAGCTTGAGACAGAGACTCGACACCGGGGAGCTGTTTTTT
>-|once|TRBJ2-5|TRBV7-2
CASSYNGHQQETQYF
TGTGCCAGCAGTTACAACGGACATCAGCAAGAGACCCAGTACTTC
>TRBD2|-|TRBJ2-7|TRBV6-5
CASSRGLAGTYEQYF
TGTGCCAGCAGCCGGGGACTAGCGGGAACATACGAGCAGTACTTC
>-|-|TRBJ2-1|TRBV19
CASSTLAAPSNEQFF
TGTGCCAGTAGTACTCTCGCGGCTCCCTCCAATGAGCAGTTCTTC
>-|-|TRBJ2-7|TRBV2
CASSAVAVNEQYF
TGTGCCAGCAGTGCGGTGGCAGTTAACGAGCAGTACTTC
>TRBD1|-|TRBJ1-1|TRBV11-2
CASSRTGGYTEAFF
TGTGCCAGCAGCCGGACAGGGGGCTACACTGAAGCTTTCTTT
>-|-|TRBJ2-7|TRBV28
CASRPIGGTYEQYF
TGTGCCAGCAGACCCATAGGAGGGACCTACGAGCAGTACTTC
>-|once|TRBJ1-1|TRBV5-1
CASSLLNPNTEAFF
TGCGCCAGCAGCTTGTTGAACCCTAACACTGAAGCTTTCTTT
>TRBD1|once|TRBJ2-7|TRBV18
CASSPGQEREQYF
TGTGCCAGCTCACCGGGACAGGAGCGCGAGCAGTACTTC
>-|few|TRBJ1-2|TRBV19
CASSIAGGAVGYTF
TGTGCCAGTAGTATTGCGGGGGGCGCGGTTGGCTACACCTTC
>-|-|TRBJ1-1|TRBV25-1
CASSGYLQGTEAFF
TGTGCCAGCAGTGGCTACCTTCAGGGGACTGAAGCTTTCTTT
>-|-|TRBJ1-1|TRBV5-6
CASTTPGTYTEAFF
TGTGCCAGCACCACGCCGGGGACCTACACTGAAGCTTTCTTT
>-|-|TRBJ2-7|TRBV5-5
CASSFAVDFPSYEQYF
TGTGCCAGCAGCTTCGCGGTAGATTTCCCCTCCTACGAGCAGTACTTC
>-|-|TRBJ2-1|TRBV9
CASSRAVYGEQFF
TGTGCCAGCAGCCGGGCAGTATACGGTGAGCAGTTCTTC
>-|-|TRBJ1-5|TRBV28
CASRINSNQPQHF
TGTGCCAGCCGAATCAATAGCAATCAGCCCCAGCATTTT
>-|-|TRBJ1-3|TRBV5-6
CASSQTGFSGNTIYF
TGTGCCAGCAGCCAAACAGGATTCTCTGGAAACACCATATATTTT
>-|-|TRBJ1-2|TRBV5-4
CASSSPGREGQDYGYTF
TGTGCCAGCAGCTCCCCCGGGAGGGAGGGGCAGGACTATGGCTACACCTTC
>TRBD2|once|TRBJ2-5|TRBV18
CASSQTSGSRGEETQYF
TGTGCCAGCTCACAGACTAGCGGGAGTCGAGGAGAAGAGACCCAGTACTTC
>-|-|TRBJ2-3|TRBV7-8
CASSTHRERVTDTQYF
TGTGCCAGCAGCACCCACAGGGAGAGGGTCACAGATACGCAGTATTTT
>-|-|TRBJ2-7|TRBV5-6
CASSFGNHEQYF
TGTGCCAGCAGCTTCGGTAACCACGAGCAGTACTTC
>-|-|TRBJ2-7|TRBV5-8
CASSSRTVGDMGTYEQYF
TGTGCCAGCAGCTCCAGGACCGTAGGGGATATGGGGACGTACGAGCAGTACTTC
>-|few|TRBJ1-2|TRBV6-5
CASSHRDGYGYTF
TGTGCCAGCAGCCACCGGGACGGCTATGGCTACACCTTC
>-|-|TRBJ2-7|TRBV5-6
CASSILARRAYEQYF
TGTGCCAGCAGCATACTAGCAAGAAGGGCCTACGAGCAGTACTTC
>TRBD1|-|TRBJ2-3|TRBV10-3
CAISADRGVSTDTQYF
TGTGCCATCAGTGCGGACAGGGGGGTTAGCACAGATACGCAGTATTTT
>TRBD2|-|TRBJ2-7|TRBV25-1
CASSVPGLAYEQYF
TGTGCCAGCAGTGTACCGGGACTAGCCTACGAGCAGTACTTC
>-|-|TRBJ1-1|TRBV6-6
CASSYGGVQAFF
TGTGCCAGCAGTTACGGCGGGGTTCAAGCTTTCTTT
>TRBD2|once|TRBJ2-1|TRBV5-1
CASSLGGRVHNEQFF
TGCGCCAGCAGCTTAGGAGGGAGGGTCCACAATGAGCAGTTCTTC
>-|-|TRBJ1-5|TRBV5-1
CASSPEGNQPQHF
TGCGCCAGCAGCCCGGAGGGCAATCAGCCCCAGCATTTT
>-|-|TRBJ2-7|TRBV7-7
CASSPRPDSPYEQYF
TGTGCCAGCAGCCCCCGCCCGGACAGCCCCTACGAGCAGTACTTC
>-|once|TRBJ2-3|TRBV27
CASSPGADTQYF
TGTGCCAGCAGCCCAGGGGCAGATACGCAGTATTTT
>-|-|TRBJ2-1|TRBV29-1
CSVTHRDSKRDEQFF
TGCAGCGTTACTCACCGGGACTCTAAGAGGGATGAGCAGTTCTTC
>TRBD1|-|TRBJ2-7|TRBV6-1
CATDRASYEQYF
TGTGCCACAGACAGGGCCTCCTACGAGCAGTACTTC
>-|-|TRBJ1-1|TRBV4-1
CASSPPEATEAFF
TGCGCCAGCAGCCCCCCGGAGGCGACTGAAGCTTTCTTT
>TRBD1|-|TRBJ1-5|TRBV28
CASRDRGQNQPQHF
TGTGCCAGCCGGGACAGGGGGCAGAATCAGCCCCAGCATTTT
>TRBD1|-|TRBJ1-2|TRBV7-2
CASSLSDRAGGYGYTF
TGTGCCAGCAGCTTAAGCGACAGGGCCGGTGGCTATGGCTACACCTTC
>-|-|TRBJ1-3|TRBV30
CAWSGRRGTGNTIYF
TGTGCCTGGAGTGGACGCCGTGGCACTGGAAACACCATATATTTT
>-|-|TRBJ2-1|TRBV5-1
CASSLRRVSYNEQFF
TGCGCCAGCAGCTTGCGGAGGGTTTCCTACAATGAGCAGTTCTTC